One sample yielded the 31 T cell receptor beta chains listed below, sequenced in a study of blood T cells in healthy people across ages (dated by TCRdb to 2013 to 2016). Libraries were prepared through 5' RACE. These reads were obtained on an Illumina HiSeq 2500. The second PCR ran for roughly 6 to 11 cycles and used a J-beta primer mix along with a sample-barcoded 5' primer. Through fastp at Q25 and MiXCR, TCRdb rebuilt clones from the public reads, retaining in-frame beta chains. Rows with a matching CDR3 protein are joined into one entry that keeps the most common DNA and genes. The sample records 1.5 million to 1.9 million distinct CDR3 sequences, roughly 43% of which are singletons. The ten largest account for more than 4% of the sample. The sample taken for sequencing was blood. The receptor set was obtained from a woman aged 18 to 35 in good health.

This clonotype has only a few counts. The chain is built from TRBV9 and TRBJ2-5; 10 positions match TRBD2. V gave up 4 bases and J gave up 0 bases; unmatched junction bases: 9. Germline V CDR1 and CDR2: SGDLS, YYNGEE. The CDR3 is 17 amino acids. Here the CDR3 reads CASSLTRGLAHQETQYF. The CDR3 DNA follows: TGTGCCAGCAGCTTAACGAGGGGACTAGCGCACCAAGAGACCCAGTACTTC.

The CDR3 reads CASSFNPGLAGSTDTQYF. The CDR3 DNA reads TGTGCCAGCAGTTTTAACCCGGGACTAGCGGGTAGCACAGATACGCAGTATTTT. The V and J genes are TRBV28 and TRBJ2-3; 12 bases line up with TRBD2. The V and J ends lost 3 bases and 0 bases, in that order; junction bases with no gene match: 7. CDR1 and CDR2 (germline): MDHEN, SYDVKM. This CDR3 region has 18 residues.

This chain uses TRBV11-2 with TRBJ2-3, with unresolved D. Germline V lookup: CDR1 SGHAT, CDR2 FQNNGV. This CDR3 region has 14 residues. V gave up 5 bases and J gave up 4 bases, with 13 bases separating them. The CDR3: CASSPRLFADTQYF. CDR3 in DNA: TGTGCCAGCAGCCCGCGCCTTTTTGCAGATACGCAGTATTTT.

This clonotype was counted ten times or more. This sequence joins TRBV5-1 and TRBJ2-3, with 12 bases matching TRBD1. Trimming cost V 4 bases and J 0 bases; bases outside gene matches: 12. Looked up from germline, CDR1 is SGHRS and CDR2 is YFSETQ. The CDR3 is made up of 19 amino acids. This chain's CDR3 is CASSVGQGAYSGSTDTQYF. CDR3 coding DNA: TGCGCCAGCAGCGTGGGACAGGGGGCTTACTCGGGTAGCACAGATACGCAGTATTTT.

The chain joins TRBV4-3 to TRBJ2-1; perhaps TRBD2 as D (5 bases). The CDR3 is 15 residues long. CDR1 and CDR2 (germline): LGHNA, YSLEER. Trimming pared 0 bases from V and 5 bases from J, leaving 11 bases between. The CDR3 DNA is TGCGCCAGCAGCCAAGATCCTGGAGGCAACAATGAGCAGTTCTTC. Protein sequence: CASSQDPGGNNEQFF.

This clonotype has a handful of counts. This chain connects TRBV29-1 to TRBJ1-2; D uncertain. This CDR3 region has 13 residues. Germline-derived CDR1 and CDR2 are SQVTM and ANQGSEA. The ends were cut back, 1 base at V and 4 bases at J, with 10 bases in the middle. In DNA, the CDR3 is TGCAGCGTTGAAGCGGACTTTAGCTATGGCTACACCTTC. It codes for CSVEADFSYGYTF. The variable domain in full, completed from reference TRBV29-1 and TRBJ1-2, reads SAVISQKPSRDICQRGTSLTIQCQVDSQVTMMFWYRQQPGQSLTLIATANQGSEATYESGFVIDKFPISRPNLTFSTLTVSNMSPEDSSIYLCSVEADFSYGYTFGSGTRLTVV.

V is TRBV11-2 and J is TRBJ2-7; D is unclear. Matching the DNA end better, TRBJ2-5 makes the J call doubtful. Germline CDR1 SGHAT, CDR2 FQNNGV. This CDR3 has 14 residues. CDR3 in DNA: TGTGCCAGCAGCTTAGAGAAGTGGGCAGAGACCCAGTACTTC. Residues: CASSLEKWAETQYF.

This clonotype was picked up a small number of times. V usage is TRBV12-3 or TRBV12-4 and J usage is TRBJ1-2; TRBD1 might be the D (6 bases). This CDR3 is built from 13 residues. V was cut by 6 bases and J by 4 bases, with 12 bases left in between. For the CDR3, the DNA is TGTGCCAGCAGAGACCGGGACACCTATGGCTACACCTTC. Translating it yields CASRDRDTYGYTF.

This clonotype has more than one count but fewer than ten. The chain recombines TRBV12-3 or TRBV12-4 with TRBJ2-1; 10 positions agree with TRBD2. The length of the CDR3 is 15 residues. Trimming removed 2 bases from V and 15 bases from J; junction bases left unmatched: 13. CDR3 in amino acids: CASSLSASGGAVAFF. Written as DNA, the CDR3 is TGTGCCAGCAGTTTAAGCGCTAGCGGGGGAGCCGTTGCGTTCTTC.

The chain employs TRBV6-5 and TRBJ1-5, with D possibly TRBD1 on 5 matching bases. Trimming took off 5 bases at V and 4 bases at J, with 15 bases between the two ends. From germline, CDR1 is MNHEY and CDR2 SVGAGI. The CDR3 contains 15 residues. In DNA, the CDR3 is TGTGCCAGCAGTCCAGGGTTAGTCTGGAATCAGCCCCAGCATTTT. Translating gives CASSPGLVWNQPQHF.

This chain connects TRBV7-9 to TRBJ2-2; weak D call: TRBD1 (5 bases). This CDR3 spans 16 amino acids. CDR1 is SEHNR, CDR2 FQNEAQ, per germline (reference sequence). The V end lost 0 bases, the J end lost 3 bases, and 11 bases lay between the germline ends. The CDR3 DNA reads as TGTGCCAGCAGCTTAGCCACAGGTTCTGACACCGGGGAGCTGTTTTTT. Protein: CASSLATGSDTGELFF.

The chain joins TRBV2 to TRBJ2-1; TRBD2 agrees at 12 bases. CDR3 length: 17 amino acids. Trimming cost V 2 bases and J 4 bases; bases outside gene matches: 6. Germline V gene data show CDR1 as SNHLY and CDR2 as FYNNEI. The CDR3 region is CASSETYGLAGYNEQFF. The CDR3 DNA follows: TGTGCCAGCAGTGAAACTTACGGACTAGCGGGATACAATGAGCAGTTCTTC.

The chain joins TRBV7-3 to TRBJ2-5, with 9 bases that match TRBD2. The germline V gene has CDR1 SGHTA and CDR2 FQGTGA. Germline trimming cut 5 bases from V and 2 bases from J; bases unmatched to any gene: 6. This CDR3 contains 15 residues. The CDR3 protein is CASSQTSGWQETQYF. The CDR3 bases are TGTGCCAGCAGCCAGACTAGCGGTTGGCAAGAGACCCAGTACTTC.

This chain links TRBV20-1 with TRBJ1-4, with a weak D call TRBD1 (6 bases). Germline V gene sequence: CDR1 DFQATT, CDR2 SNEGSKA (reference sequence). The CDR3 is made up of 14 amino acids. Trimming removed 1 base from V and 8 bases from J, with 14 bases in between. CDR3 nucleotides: TGCAGTGCTAGAGGGGAGGGGGGACGAGAAAAACTGTTTTTT. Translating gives CSARGEGGREKLFF.

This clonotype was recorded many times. Here the CDR3 DNA reads TGTGCCAGCAGCAGACAGGGGGCGAGCTATGGCTACACCTTC. Its translation is CASSRQGASYGYTF. J is TRBJ1-2 and V is TRBV25-1; 10 bases align to TRBD1. The CDR3 is 14 amino acids. Germline V CDR1 and CDR2: MGHDK, SYGVNS. The J segment lost 4 bases and the V segment lost 6 bases, leaving 5 bases of the junction unmatched.

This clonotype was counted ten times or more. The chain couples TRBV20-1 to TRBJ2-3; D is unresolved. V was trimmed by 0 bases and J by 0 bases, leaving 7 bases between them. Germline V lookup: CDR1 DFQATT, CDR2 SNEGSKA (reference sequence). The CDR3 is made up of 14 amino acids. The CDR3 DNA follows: TGCAGTGCTAGAGATCCCAGGAGCACAGATACGCAGTATTTT. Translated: CSARDPRSTDTQYF.

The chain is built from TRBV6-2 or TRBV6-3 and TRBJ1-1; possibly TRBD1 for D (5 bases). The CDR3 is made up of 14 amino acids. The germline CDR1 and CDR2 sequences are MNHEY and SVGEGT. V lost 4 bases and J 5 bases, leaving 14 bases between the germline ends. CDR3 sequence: CASSWDPTETEAFF. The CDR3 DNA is TGTGCCAGCAGTTGGGACCCCACAGAGACTGAAGCTTTCTTT.

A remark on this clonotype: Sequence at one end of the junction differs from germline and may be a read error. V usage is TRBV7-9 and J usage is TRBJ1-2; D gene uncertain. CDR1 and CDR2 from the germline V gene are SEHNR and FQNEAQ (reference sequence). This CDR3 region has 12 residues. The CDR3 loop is CASSKGDYGYTF. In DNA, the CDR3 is TGTGCTAGCAGCAAGGGTGACTATGGCTACACCTTC.

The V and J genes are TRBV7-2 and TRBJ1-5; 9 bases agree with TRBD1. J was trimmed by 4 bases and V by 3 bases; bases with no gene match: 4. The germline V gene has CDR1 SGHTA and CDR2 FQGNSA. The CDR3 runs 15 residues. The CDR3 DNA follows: TGTGCCAGCAGCTTTTTTGGACAGGGGAATCAGCCCCAGCATTTT. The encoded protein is CASSFFGQGNQPQHF.

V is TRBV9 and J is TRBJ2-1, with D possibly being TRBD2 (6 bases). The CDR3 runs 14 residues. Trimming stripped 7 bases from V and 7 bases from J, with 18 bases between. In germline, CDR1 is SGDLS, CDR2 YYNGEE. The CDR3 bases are TGTGCCAGCGGTGTAGCGGACCGGTCAAATGAGCAGTTCTTC. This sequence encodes CASGVADRSNEQFF.

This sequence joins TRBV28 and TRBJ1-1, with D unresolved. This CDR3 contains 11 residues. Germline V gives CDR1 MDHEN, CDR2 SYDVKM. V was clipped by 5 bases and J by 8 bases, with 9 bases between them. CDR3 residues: CASSTSVEAFF. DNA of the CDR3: TGTGCCAGCAGTACTTCAGTAGAAGCTTTCTTT.

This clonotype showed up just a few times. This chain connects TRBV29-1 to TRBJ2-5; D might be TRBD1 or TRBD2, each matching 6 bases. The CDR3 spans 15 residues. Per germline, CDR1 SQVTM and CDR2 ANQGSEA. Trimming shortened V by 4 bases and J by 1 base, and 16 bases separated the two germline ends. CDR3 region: CSVGAGGRSQETQYF. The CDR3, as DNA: TGCAGCGTTGGAGCCGGGGGCCGGAGCCAAGAGACCCAGTACTTC.

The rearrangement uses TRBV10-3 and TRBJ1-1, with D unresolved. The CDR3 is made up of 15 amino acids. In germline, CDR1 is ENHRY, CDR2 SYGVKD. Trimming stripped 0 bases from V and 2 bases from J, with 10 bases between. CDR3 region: CAISESMVLNTEAFF. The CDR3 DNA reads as TGTGCCATCAGTGAGTCGATGGTTCTCAACACTGAAGCTTTCTTT.

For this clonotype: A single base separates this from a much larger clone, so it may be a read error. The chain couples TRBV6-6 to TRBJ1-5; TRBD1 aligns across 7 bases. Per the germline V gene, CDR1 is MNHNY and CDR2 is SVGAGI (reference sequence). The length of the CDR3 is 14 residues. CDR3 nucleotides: TGTACCAGCAGTTACTCAGACAGGGCCCAGCCCCAGCATTTT. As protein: CTSSYSDRAQPQHF.

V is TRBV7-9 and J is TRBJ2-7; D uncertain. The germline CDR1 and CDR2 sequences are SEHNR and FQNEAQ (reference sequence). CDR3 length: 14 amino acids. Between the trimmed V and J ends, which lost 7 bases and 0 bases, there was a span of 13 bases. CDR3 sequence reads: CASTPPADSYEQYF. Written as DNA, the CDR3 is TGTGCCAGCACGCCCCCGGCCGACTCCTACGAGCAGTACTTC.

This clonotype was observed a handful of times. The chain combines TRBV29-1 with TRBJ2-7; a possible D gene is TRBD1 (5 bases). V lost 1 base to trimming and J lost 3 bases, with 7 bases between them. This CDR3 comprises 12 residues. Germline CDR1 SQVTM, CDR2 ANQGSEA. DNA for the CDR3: TGCAGCGTTGAAGGCAGGGACTACGAGCAGTACTTC. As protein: CSVEGRDYEQYF.

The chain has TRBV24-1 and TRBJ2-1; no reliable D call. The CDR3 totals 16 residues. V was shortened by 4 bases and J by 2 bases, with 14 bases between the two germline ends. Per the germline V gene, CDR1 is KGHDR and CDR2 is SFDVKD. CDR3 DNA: TGTGCCACCAGTGACCCCCTGGCGGATACCTACAATGAGCAGTTCTTC. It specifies CATSDPLADTYNEQFF.

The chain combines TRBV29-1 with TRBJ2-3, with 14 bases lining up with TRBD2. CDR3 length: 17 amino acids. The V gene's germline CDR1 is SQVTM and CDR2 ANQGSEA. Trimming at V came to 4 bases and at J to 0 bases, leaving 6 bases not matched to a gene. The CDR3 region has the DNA TGCAGCGTTGCTGGACTAGCGGGAGGACCAAGCACAGATACGCAGTATTTT. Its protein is CSVAGLAGGPSTDTQYF.

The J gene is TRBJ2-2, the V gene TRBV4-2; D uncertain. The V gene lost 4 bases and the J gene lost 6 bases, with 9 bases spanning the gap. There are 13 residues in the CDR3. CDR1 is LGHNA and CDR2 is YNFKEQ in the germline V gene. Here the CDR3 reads CASSLLEAGELFF. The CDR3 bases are TGTGCCAGCAGCCTTCTAGAGGCCGGGGAGCTGTTTTTT.

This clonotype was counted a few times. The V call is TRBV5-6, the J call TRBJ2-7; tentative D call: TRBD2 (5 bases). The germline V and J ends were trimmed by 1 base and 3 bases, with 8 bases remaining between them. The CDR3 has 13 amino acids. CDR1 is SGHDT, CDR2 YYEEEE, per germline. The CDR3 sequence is CASSLRTYYEQYF. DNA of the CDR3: TGTGCCAGCAGCTTGAGGACTTACTACGAGCAGTACTTC.

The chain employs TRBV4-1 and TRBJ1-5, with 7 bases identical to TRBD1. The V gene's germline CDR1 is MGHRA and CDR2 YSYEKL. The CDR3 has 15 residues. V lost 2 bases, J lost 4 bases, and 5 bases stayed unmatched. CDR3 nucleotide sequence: TGCGCCAGCAGCCAACATTCACAGGGGAATCAGCCCCAGCATTTT. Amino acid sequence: CASSQHSQGNQPQHF.